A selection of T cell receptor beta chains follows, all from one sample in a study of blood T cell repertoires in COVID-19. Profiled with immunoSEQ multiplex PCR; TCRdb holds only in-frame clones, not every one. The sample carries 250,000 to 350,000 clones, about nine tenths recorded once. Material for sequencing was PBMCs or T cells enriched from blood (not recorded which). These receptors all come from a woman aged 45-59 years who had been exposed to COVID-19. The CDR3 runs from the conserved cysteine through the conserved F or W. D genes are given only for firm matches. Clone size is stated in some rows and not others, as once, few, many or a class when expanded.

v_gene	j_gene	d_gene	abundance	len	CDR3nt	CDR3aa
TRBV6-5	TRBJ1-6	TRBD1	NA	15	TGTGCCAGCAGCGACAGGGGTACCTATAATTCACCCCTCCACTTT	CASSDRGTYNSPLHF
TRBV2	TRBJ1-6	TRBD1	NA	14	TGTGCCAGCAGGGCGACAGGGAATAATTCACCCCTCCACTTT	CASRATGNNSPLHF
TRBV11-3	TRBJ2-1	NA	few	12	TGTGCCAGCAGCTCGCAGAACCGGGTGCAGTTCTTC	CASSSQNRVQFF
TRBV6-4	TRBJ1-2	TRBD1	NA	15	TGTGCCAGCAGTGACTCGCCAGGGGGTAACTATGGCTACACCTTC	CASSDSPGGNYGYTF
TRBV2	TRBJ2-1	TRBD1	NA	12	TGTGCCAGCACGGACAGGGGCAATGAGCAGTTCTTC	CASTDRGNEQFF
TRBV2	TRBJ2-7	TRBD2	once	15	TGTGCCAGCAGTGAACAGCGGGGGACCCAGTACGAGCAGTACTTC	CASSEQRGTQYEQYF
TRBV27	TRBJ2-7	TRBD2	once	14	TGTGCCAGCAGTTTCAACGGGGGGGCTTACGAGCAGTACTTC	CASSFNGGAYEQYF
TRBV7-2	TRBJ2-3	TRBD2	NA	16	TGTGCCAGCAGCTTACACGTAGCGGGGGTGGTAGATACGCAGTATTTT	CASSLHVAGVVDTQYF
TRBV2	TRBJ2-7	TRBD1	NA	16	TGTGCCAGCAGTGATATGATAGGGACAGGGTTGAACGAGCAGTACTTC	CASSDMIGTGLNEQYF
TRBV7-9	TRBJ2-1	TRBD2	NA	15	TGTGCCAGCAGCTTACGGCGGGGGGGCTACAATGAGCAGTTCTTC	CASSLRRGGYNEQFF
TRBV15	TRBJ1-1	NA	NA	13	TGTGCCACGCGCGCAGGGGTAGGCACTGAAGCTTTCTTT	CATRAGVGTEAFF
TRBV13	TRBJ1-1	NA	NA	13	TGTGCCAGCAGCACAACAGGGAGCACTGAAGCTTTCTTT	CASSTTGSTEAFF
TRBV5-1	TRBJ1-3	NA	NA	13	TGCGCCAGCAGCTTGTATAATGGAAACACCATATATTTT	CASSLYNGNTIYF
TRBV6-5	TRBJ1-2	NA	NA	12	TGTGCCAGCTCTGCCCCGGACTATGGCTACACCTTC	CASSAPDYGYTF
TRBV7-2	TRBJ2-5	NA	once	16	TGTGCCAGCAGCTTACGGTGGCAGAGCTTCGGGGAGACCCAGTACTTC	CASSLRWQSFGETQYF
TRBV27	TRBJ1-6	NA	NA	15	TGTGCCAGCAGTTTCCGGGGAGGGCCGGGATCACCCCTCCACTTT	CASSFRGGPGSPLHF
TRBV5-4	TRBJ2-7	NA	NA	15	TGTGCCAGCAGCCCGGCCGGCGGGGCGACCTACGAGCAGTACTTC	CASSPAGGATYEQYF
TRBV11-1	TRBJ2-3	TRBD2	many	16	TGTGCCAGCAGCTACGAACTAGCGGGGGACACAGATACGCAGTATTTT	CASSYELAGDTDTQYF
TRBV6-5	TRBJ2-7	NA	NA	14	TGTGCCAGCATGGCTCCTAGCGCTAACTACGAGCAGTACTTC	CASMAPSANYEQYF
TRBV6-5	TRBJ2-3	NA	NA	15	TGTGCCAGCAGTCGTTTCGACAGTAGCACAGATACGCAGTATTTT	CASSRFDSSTDTQYF
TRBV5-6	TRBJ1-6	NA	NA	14	TGTGCCAGCAGCTTGGTCTCCCTTTCTTCACCCCTCCACTTT	CASSLVSLSSPLHF
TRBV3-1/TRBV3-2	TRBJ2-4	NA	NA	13	TGTGCCAGCAGCCAAGCGAGTTGGAACATTCAGTACTTC	CASSQASWNIQYF
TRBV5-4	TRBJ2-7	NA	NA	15	TGTGCCAGCAGTTCCGGGGGGCCTAACTCCTACGAGCAGTACTTC	CASSSGGPNSYEQYF
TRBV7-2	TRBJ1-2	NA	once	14	TGTGCCAGCAGCTGGGGAGGGGCATCGGATGGCTACACCTTC	CASSWGGASDGYTF
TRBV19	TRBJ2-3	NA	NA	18	TGTGCCAGTAGTATAGGTCGGACGGGGGGCAGGAGCACAGATACGCAGTATTTT	CASSIGRTGGRSTDTQYF
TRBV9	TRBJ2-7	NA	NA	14	TGTGCCAGCAGCGTAGCTGAGAGCTCCTACGAGCAGTACTTC	CASSVAESSYEQYF
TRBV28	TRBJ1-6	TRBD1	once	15	TGTGCCAGCAGACGACAGGGGTCCTATAATTCACCCCTCCACTTT	CASRRQGSYNSPLHF
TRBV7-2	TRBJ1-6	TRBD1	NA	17	TGTGCCAGCACCCGCGCACAGCCGGGACAGGGTTATTCACCCCTCCACTTT	CASTRAQPGQGYSPLHF
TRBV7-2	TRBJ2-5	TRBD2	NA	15	TGTGCCAGCAGCTTTAGAGGACTAGCTAGGGAGACCCAGTACTTC	CASSFRGLARETQYF
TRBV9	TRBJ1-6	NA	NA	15	TGTGCCAGCAGCGTAGATCAGGGTGGGGCGTCACCCCTCCACTTT	CASSVDQGGASPLHF
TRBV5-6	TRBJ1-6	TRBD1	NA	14	TGTGCCAGCAGCACTGGGACAGCCAATTCACCCCTCCACTTT	CASSTGTANSPLHF
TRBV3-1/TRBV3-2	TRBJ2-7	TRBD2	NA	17	TGTGCCAGCAGCCAGACTAGCGGGGGCCTCATCTCCTACGAGCAGTACTTC	CASSQTSGGLISYEQYF
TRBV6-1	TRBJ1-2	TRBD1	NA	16	TGTGCCAGCAGTGAACCCCCAGGGGGCGCGGCCGGCGGCTACACCTTC	CASSEPPGGAAGGYTF
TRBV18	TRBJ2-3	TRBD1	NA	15	TGTGCCAGCGCCTGGGGGACAGGGGGCGCAGATACGCAGTATTTT	CASAWGTGGADTQYF
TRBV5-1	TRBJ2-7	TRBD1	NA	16	TGCGCCAGCAGCTTGGAAGAGGGACAGGGGCGCTACGAGCAGTACTTC	CASSLEEGQGRYEQYF
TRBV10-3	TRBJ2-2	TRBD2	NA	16	TGTGCCATCAGTGGAGATGAGCGGGGGAGAACCGGGGAGCTGTTTTTT	CAISGDERGRTGELFF
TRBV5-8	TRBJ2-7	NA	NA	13	TGTGCCAGCAGCTTGGGGCAGGTCTACGAGCAGTACTTC	CASSLGQVYEQYF
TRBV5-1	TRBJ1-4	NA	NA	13	TGCGCCAGTAGAAATCGCTTGGATGAAAAACTGTTTTTT	CASRNRLDEKLFF
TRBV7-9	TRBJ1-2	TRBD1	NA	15	TGTGCCAGCAGCTCCAGGACAGGGGGCGCTGAGGGCTACACCTTC	CASSSRTGGAEGYTF
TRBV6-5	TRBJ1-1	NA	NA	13	TGTGCCAGCACCTCACCCGTTGACAAGGAAGCTTTCTTT	CASTSPVDKEAFF
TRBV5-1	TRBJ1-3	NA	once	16	TGCGCCAGCACCACGGGGGGGTTCAGCTCTGGAAACACCATATATTTT	CASTTGGFSSGNTIYF
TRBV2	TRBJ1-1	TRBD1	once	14	TGTGCCAGCAGAGTGGACAGGCGAGGTACTGAAGCTTTCTTT	CASRVDRRGTEAFF
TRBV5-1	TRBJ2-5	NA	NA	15	TGCGCCAGCAGCTTGGGTGCGGGGCCTCAAGAGACCCAGTACTTC	CASSLGAGPQETQYF
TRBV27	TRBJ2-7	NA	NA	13	TGTGCCAGCAGTCCCCTGCGGTCTAGGGAGCAGTACTTC	CASSPLRSREQYF
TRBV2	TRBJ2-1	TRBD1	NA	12	TGTGCCAGCAGCTCGACAGGGAATGAGCAGTTCTTC	CASSSTGNEQFF